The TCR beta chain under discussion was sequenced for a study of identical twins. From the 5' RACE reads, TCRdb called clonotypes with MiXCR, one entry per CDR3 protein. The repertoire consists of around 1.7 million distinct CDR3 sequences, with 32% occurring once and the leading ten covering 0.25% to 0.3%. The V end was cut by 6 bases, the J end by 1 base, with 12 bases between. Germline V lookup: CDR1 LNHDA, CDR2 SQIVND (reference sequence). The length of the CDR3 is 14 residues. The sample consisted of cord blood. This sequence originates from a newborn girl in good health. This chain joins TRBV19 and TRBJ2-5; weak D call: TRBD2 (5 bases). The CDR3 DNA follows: TGTGCCAGTAGCCCCGTGGGGAGCCAAGAGACCCAGTACTTC. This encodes CASSPVGSQETQYF.